One sample yielded the 9 T cell receptor beta chains listed below, sequenced in a study of blood T cell repertoires in COVID-19. Repertoires were generated with immunoSEQ multiplex PCR, while TCRdb's copy carries only in-frame clones and drops some. The sample carries about 370,000 clones, around 87% recorded once. Sequencing input: peripheral blood. Every receptor here comes from a woman younger than 45 with COVID-19, enrolled during active disease.

A few counts support this clone. The rearrangement joins TRBV7-9 to TRBJ1-3, with 7 bases identical to TRBD1. Germline trimming cut 8 bases from V and 2 bases from J; bases unmatched to any gene: 3. The CDR3 sequence is 13 residues long. In germline, CDR1 is SEHNR, CDR2 FQNEAQ (reference sequence). As DNA, the CDR3 is TGTGCCAGCGCCCAGGGGGCTGGAAACACCATATATTTT. This encodes CASAQGAGNTIYF.

This chain links TRBV18 with TRBJ1-1; no clear D gene. The CDR3 totals 13 residues. The V gene lost 5 bases and the J gene lost 1 base, with 8 bases spanning the gap. Germline V lookup: CDR1 KGHSH, CDR2 LQKENI. CDR3 bases: TGTGCCAGCTCATCTCAGTCGAACACTGAAGCTTTCTTT. This codes for CASSSQSNTEAFF.

This sequence joins TRBV19 and TRBJ2-5; 13 positions agree with TRBD2. V gave up 10 bases and J gave up 5 bases; unmatched junction bases: 7. Germline CDR1 is LNHDA and CDR2 is SQIVND (reference sequence). The CDR3 is made up of 14 amino acids. The CDR3 coding sequence is TGTGCCACCACTAGCGGGAGGGCCGTGGAGACCCAGTACTTC. Protein product: CATTSGRAVETQYF.

The V gene is TRBV19, the J gene TRBJ1-2; 7 positions agree with TRBD1. Trimming took 1 base from V and 7 from J; bases not matched to a gene: 15. The CDR3 covers 17 residues. Germline V gene lookup returns CDR1 LNHDA and CDR2 SQIVND (reference sequence). The CDR3 loop reads CASSIGSSGGISRGYTF. In nucleotides, the CDR3 is TGTGCCAGTAGTATAGGCTCCTCAGGGGGTATCTCTCGTGGCTACACCTTC.

The chain employs TRBV6-6 and TRBJ2-1; D is uncertain. Germline loops: CDR1 MNHNY, CDR2 SVGAGI (reference sequence). There are 13 residues in the CDR3. Trimming removed 6 bases at V and 9 bases at J, with 15 bases between. CDR3 coding DNA: TGTGCCAGCAGCCCGTTGGTAGCCGGTGAGCAGTTCTTC. Translating it yields CASSPLVAGEQFF.

The chain joins TRBV28 to TRBJ1-1; D remains ambiguous. V lost 2 bases and J 0 bases, leaving 7 bases between the germline ends. Per the germline V gene, CDR1 is MDHEN and CDR2 is SYDVKM. CDR3 length: 14 amino acids. The CDR3 here is CASSLAGVNTEAFF. The CDR3 coding sequence is TGTGCCAGCAGTTTAGCCGGAGTGAACACTGAAGCTTTCTTT. Full variable domain (missing parts from reference TRBV28 and TRBJ1-1): DVKVTQSSRYLVKRTGEKVFLECVQDMDHENMFWYRQDPGLGLRLIYFSYDVKMKEKGDIPEGYSVSREKKERFSLILESASTNQTSMYLCASSLAGVNTEAFFGQGTRLTVV.

In regard to this clone: Other nucleotide sequences in the sample specify the same CDR3. V is TRBV18 and J is TRBJ1-5; maybe TRBD1 (5 bases). CDR1 is KGHSH and CDR2 is LQKENI in the germline V gene. V was pared by 0 bases and J by 5 bases, with 8 bases between. The CDR3 covers 14 residues. This chain's CDR3 is CASSPPGGDQPQHF. CDR3 nucleotides: TGTGCCAGCTCACCACCGGGGGGGGATCAGCCCCAGCATTTT.

This chain links TRBV30 with TRBJ1-3, with 7 bases aligning to TRBD1. The trim removed 2 bases at V and 9 bases at J, leaving 7 bases unmatched. CDR1 is GTSNPN and CDR2 is SVGIG in the germline V gene (reference sequence). CDR3 length: 13 residues. CDR3 sequence: CAWSPGGASTIYF. The CDR3 DNA follows: TGTGCCTGGAGTCCAGGGGGTGCTTCCACCATATATTTT.

The rearrangement joins TRBV30 to TRBJ2-7, with 9 bases matching TRBD1. Looked up from germline, CDR1 is GTSNPN and CDR2 is SVGIG (reference sequence). V trimming: 3 bases; J trimming: 2 bases; junction bases outside the gene matches: 8. The CDR3 runs 15 residues. As DNA, the CDR3 is TGTGCCTGGAGAAAGCCGGGACAGGGAACCTACGAGCAGTACTTC. This gives the protein CAWRKPGQGTYEQYF. Supplemented by reference TRBV30 and TRBJ2-7, the full variable domain reads SQTIHQWPATLVQPVGSPLSLECTVEGTSNPNLYWYRQAAGRGLQLLFYSVGIGQISSEVPQNLSASRPQDRQFILSSKKLLLSDSGFYLCAWRKPGQGTYEQYFGPGTRLTVT.